This is a list of T cell receptor beta chains from one sample in a study of blood T cell repertoires in COVID-19. The method was immunoSEQ multiplex PCR; TCRdb's version includes in-frame clones alone and lacks a portion of them. The table shows 250,000 to 300,000 clones, with 75% to 90% occurring only once. The sample comprised peripheral blood. The receptors were sampled from a woman aged 50 to 65 who had recovered from COVID-19. The CDR3 runs from the conserved cysteine through the conserved F or W. The order of the fields is J gene, clone size, D gene, V gene, CDR3 DNA, CDR3 protein. A D gene is named only where the DNA matches it firmly. Clone size, where shown, is once, few, many, or a class for clones that have expanded.

TRBJ2-7 NA TRBD1 TRBV6-5 TGTGCCAGCGCTATCCGGGACAGGAGCTCCTACGAGCAGTACTTC CASAIRDRSSYEQYF
TRBJ1-2 NA NA TRBV30 TGTGCCTGGGCCCCAGGGAATCGAAATGGCTACACCTTC CAWAPGNRNGYTF
TRBJ1-3 once NA TRBV6-6 TGTGCCAGCCGGGACACAGGAAACACCATATATTTT CASRDTGNTIYF
TRBJ1-1 NA TRBD1 TRBV19 TGTGCCAGTAGTACTTGGCCGACAGGGGCCGCGATCACTGAAGCTTTCTTT CASSTWPTGAAITEAFF
TRBJ2-7 NA TRBD2 TRBV10-3 TGTGCCATCAGTGACCCGACTAGCGGGAGAGGGTACGAGCAGTACTTC CAISDPTSGRGYEQYF
TRBJ1-1 NA NA TRBV6-6 TGTGCCAGCAGTTACCGGCAGGGGTCTGAAGCTTTCTTT CASSYRQGSEAFF
TRBJ2-2 NA NA TRBV18 TGTGCCAGCTCACTTAGGGGCAGGAACACCGGGGAGCTGTTTTTT CASSLRGRNTGELFF
TRBJ1-2 NA NA TRBV5-1 TGCGCCAGCAGCTTGGTCGCAGGCTCTAACTATGGCTACACCTTC CASSLVAGSNYGYTF
TRBJ1-1 NA NA TRBV9 TGTGCCAGCAGCGCTGGGTTGGGACTTAACACTGAAGCTTTCTTT CASSAGLGLNTEAFF
TRBJ1-2 once NA TRBV6-2/TRBV6-3 TGTGCCAGCAGCAACGACAGAATTTATGGCTACACCTTC CASSNDRIYGYTF
TRBJ1-1 few NA TRBV11-3 TGTGCCAGCAGCTTCTCCGCAGACACTGAAGCTTTCTTT CASSFSADTEAFF
TRBJ2-6 NA NA TRBV7-3 TGTGCCAGCAGCCTGCGGAGTGGGGCCAACGTCCTGACTTTC CASSLRSGANVLTF
TRBJ2-1 NA TRBD2 TRBV30 TGTGCCTTGAAGCGGGGGAGGGCCCGAGGGTACAATGAGCAGTTCTTC CALKRGRARGYNEQFF
TRBJ2-1 NA TRBD2 TRBV7-9 TGTGCCAGCAGCGAAAGGGGTAGCGGGGGGAATGAGCAGTTCTTC CASSERGSGGNEQFF
TRBJ2-1 NA NA TRBV20-1 TGCAGTGCTAGTCGTTACCTCCTCGGTGACAATGAGCAGTTCTTC CSASRYLLGDNEQFF
TRBJ2-1 NA TRBD2 TRBV7-2 TGTGCCAGCAGCTTATTGAGGGTACTAGCGGTTGGGAATGAGCAGTTCTTC CASSLLRVLAVGNEQFF
TRBJ2-1 NA TRBD2 TRBV3-1/TRBV3-2 TGTGCCAGCAGCCAAGATCGACTAGCGCTGCATGAGCAGTTCTTC CASSQDRLALHEQFF
TRBJ2-2 NA TRBD2 TRBV15 TGTGCCACCAGCAGAGACCCACCGACTAGCGGGTCCGGGGAGCTGTTTTTT CATSRDPPTSGSGELFF
TRBJ2-1 NA TRBD2 TRBV20-1 TGCAGTGCTAGTGGTAGCGGGAGACCATTTGATGAGCAGTTCTTC CSASGSGRPFDEQFF
TRBJ2-2 once NA TRBV2 TGTGCCAGCAGTGGGAGAGACAGGTCGTTCGGCACCGGGGAGCTGTTTTTT CASSGRDRSFGTGELFF
TRBJ1-2 NA NA TRBV6-6 TGTGCCAGCAGTTACAGAGGGACACATGGCTACACCTTC CASSYRGTHGYTF
TRBJ2-2 NA NA TRBV29-1 TGCAGCGTTGAGCGGATAATGGGCACCGGGGAGCTGTTTTTT CSVERIMGTGELFF
TRBJ1-1 NA NA TRBV6-5 TGTGCCAGCACTAAAACAGGGTACGCTGAAGCTTTCTTT CASTKTGYAEAFF
TRBJ1-4 NA NA TRBV7-8 TGTGCCAGCAGCTTTCGACAGCCCTTAGCAACTAATGAAAAACTGTTTTTT CASSFRQPLATNEKLFF
TRBJ1-2 NA TRBD1 TRBV7-2 TGTGCCAGCAGCTTATCGGGGACAGGGTCCGGCTACACCTTC CASSLSGTGSGYTF